This TCR beta chain appears in the sequencing data of a study of T-cell reconstitution after alpha-beta-depleted transplantation in children. Unique molecular identifiers were used to barcode this TCRbeta library. TCRdb analysed the PCR reads with MiXCR anew, one entry per CDR3 protein. The table records roughly 610,000 distinct CDR3 sequences, about 10% of them present only once. Looked up from germline, CDR1 is DFQATT and CDR2 is SNEGSKA (reference sequence). The CDR3 length is 13 residues. V lost 5 bases to trimming and J lost 4 bases, with 14 bases between them. This specimen was PBMCs from the stem cell graft donor, taken from the stem cell graft. The V and J genes are TRBV20-1 and TRBJ1-2; D is ambiguous. The TCR sequence derives from a human donor who donated a stem cell graft to a child with acute myeloid leukemia. The chain's CDR3 is CSAHTGLLYGYTF. CDR3 coding DNA: TGCAGTGCTCACACCGGGCTCCTCTATGGCTACACCTTC.